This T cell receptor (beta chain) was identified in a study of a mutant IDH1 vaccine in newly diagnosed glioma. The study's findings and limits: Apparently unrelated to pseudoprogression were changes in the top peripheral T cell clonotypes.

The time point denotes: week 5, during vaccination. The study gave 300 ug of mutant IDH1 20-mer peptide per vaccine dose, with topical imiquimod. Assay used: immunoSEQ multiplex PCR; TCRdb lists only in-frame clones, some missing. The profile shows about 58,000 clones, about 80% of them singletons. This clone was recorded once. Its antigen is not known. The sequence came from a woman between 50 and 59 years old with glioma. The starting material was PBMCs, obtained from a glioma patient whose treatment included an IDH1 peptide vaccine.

CDR3 DNA: TGTGCCAGCAGCCAAGATATCGCAGGGATCTATGGCTACACCTTC. Protein sequence: CASSQDIAGIYGYTF. The chain joins TRBV14 to TRBJ1-2; D is perhaps TRBD1 (5 bases). Germline V lookup: CDR1 SGHDN, CDR2 FVKESK. The CDR3 totals 15 residues. The V and J ends lost 0 bases and 4 bases respectively, with 12 bases between them.